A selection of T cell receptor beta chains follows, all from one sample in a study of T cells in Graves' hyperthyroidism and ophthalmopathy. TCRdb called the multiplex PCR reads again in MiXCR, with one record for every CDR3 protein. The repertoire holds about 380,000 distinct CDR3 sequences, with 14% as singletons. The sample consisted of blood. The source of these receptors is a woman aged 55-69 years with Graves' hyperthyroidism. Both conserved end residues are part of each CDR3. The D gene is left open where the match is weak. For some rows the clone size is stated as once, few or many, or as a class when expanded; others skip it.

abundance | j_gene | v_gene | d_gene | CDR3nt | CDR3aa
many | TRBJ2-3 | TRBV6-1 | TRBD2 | TGTGCCAGCAGTGGGAGACTAGCGGGAGGGCCTAGCACAGATACGCAGTATTTT | CASSGRLAGGPSTDTQYF
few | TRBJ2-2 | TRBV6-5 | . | TGTGCCAGCAGTTACCCTAGCGAGAGCGGGGAGCTGTTTTTT | CASSYPSESGELFF
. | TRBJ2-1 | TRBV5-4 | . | TGTGCCAGCAGCTTTCCCCAGTGGACTCCCGCCTACAATGAGCAGTTCTTC | CASSFPQWTPAYNEQFF
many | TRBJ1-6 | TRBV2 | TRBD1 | TGTGCCAGCAGTTGGGGAGGACAGGGTGGTTCACCCCTCCACTTT | CASSWGGQGGSPLHF
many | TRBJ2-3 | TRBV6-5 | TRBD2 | TGTGCCAGCAGTTACACTAGCGGGACTGGGGCAGATACGCAGTATTTT | CASSYTSGTGADTQYF
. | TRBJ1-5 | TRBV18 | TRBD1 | TGTGCCAGCCAAGGACAGGGGGATCAGCCCCAGCATTTT | CASQGQGDQPQHF
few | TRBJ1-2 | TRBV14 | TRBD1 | TGTGCCAGCAGCCAAACAGGGGCCTATGGCTACACCTTC | CASSQTGAYGYTF
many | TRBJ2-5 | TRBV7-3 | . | TGTGCCAGCAGCCCCCCGGGCCTCGCTACCCAGTACTTC | CASSPPGLATQYF
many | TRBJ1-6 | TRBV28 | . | TGTGCCAGCAGTTTATCCGCAGGGCGGCATTCACCCCTCCACTTT | CASSLSAGRHSPLHF
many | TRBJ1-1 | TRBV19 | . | TGTGCCAGTAGTATAGAGTGGCCAGGTGTTCCTGAAGCTTTCTTT | CASSIEWPGVPEAFF
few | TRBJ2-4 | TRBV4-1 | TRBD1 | TGCGCCAGCTCCCTCCAACCGGGACAGCTTAAAAACATTCAGTACTTC | CASSLQPGQLKNIQYF
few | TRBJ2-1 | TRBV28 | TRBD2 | TGTGCCAGCAGTTTCCCTAGCGGGACCACCTACAGTGAGCAGTTCTTC | CASSFPSGTTYSEQFF
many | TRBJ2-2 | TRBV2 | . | TGTGCCAGCAGTGAATCGCGCCAGGGCGGGGAGCTGTTTTTT | CASSESRQGGELFF
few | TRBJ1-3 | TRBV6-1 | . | TGTGCCAGCAATGACGGCGGAAGCTCTGGAAACACCATATATTTT | CASNDGGSSGNTIYF
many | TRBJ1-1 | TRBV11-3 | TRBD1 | TGTGCCAGCACCCGACAGGGCACCCCTGAAGCTTTCTTT | CASTRQGTPEAFF
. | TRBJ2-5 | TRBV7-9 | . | TGTGCCAGCAGCTTGGTCCTTAGTGGGGAGACCCAGTACTTC | CASSLVLSGETQYF
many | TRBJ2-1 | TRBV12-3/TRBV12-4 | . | TGTGCCAGCAGTCTTCTCGTCGGCTCCTACAATGAGCAGTTCTTC | CASSLLVGSYNEQFF
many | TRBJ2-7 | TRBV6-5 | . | TGTGCCAGCAGTTACTCGGCGGGGTACTCCTACGAGCAGTACTTC | CASSYSAGYSYEQYF
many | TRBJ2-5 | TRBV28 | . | TGTGCCAGCAGTTTGGCGGCTCAAGAGACCCAGTACTTC | CASSLAAQETQYF
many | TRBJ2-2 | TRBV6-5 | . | TGTGCCAGCAGTTACTTTGGGCTAGTGGGCACCGGGGAGCTGTTTTTT | CASSYFGLVGTGELFF
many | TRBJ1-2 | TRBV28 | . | TGTGCCAGCAGTTGGGACCGAGGCGGGGGCTATGGCTACACCTTC | CASSWDRGGGYGYTF
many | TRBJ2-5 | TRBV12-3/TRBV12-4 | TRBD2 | TGTGCCAGCAGTTTTCTTACGGGAGGGTTGCAAGAGACCCAGTACTTC | CASSFLTGGLQETQYF
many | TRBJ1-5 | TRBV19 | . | TGTGCCAGTAGTATGGTTTGGGACAATCAGCCCCAGCATTTT | CASSMVWDNQPQHF
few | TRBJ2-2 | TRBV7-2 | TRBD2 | TGTGCCAGCAGTCGATGGACTAGCGGGGAGCTGTTTTTT | CASSRWTSGELFF
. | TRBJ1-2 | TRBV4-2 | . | TGTGCCAGCAGCCAAGATAATGGGGTGAACTATGGCTACACCTTC | CASSQDNGVNYGYTF
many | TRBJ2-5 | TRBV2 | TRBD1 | TGTGCCAGCAGACAGGGGATGGGAGAGACCCAGTACTTC | CASRQGMGETQYF
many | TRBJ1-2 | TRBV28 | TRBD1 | TGTGCCAGTAAGGGACAGGGGATCCTCTATGGCTACACCTTC | CASKGQGILYGYTF
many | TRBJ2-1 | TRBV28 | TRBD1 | TGTGCCAGCAGAGTTGGGACAGGGCCCTACAATGAGCAGTTCTTC | CASRVGTGPYNEQFF
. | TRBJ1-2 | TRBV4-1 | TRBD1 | TGCGCCAGCAGCCAGATCGGGACAGGGTTCAATGGCTACACCTTC | CASSQIGTGFNGYTF
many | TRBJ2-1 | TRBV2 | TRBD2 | TGTGCCAGCAGGGATCGACTAGCGGGAGGGAACTACAATGAGCAGTTCTTC | CASRDRLAGGNYNEQFF
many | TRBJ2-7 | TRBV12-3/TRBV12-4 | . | TGTGCCAGCAGTGCCCACCGGGCCGCCTACGAGCAGTACTTC | CASSAHRAAYEQYF